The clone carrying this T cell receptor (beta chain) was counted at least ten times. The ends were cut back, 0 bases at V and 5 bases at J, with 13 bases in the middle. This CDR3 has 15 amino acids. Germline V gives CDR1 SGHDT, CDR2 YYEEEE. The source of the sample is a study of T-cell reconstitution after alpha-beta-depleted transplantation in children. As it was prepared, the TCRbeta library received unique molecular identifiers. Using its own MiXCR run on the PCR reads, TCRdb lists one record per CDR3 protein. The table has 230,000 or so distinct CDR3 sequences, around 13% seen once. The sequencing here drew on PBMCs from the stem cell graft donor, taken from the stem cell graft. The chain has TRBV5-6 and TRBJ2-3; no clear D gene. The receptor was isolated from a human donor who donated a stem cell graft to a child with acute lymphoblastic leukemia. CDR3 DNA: TGTGCCAGCAGCTTGGGAGGATCCTTGGTAGATACGCAGTATTTT. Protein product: CASSLGGSLVDTQYF.